Below are 8 T cell receptor beta chains sequenced from a single sample in a study of CD8 T cells in ankylosing spondylitis. Findings and limits, study-wide: Ankylosing spondylitis blood seemed to carry a telltale TCR beta motif made of eight or nine highly homologous variants.

TCRdb itself ran the 5' RACE reads through MiXCR, one entry per CDR3 protein. This repertoire shows 200,000 to 250,000 distinct CDR3 sequences, 7% to 8% found once; its top ten account for 13% to 15%. These receptors' targets are unknown. Sequencing input: blood, either unsorted or a sorted T cell fraction (not recorded which). These receptors came from a male donor with ankylosing spondylitis.

The table lists this clonotype with many counts. The chain employs TRBV27 and TRBJ1-1; D gene uncertain. V lost 1 base and J 1 base, leaving 7 bases between the germline ends. The CDR3 has 14 residues. The germline CDR1 and CDR2 sequences are MNHEY and SMNVEV (reference sequence). The CDR3 reads CASSLWGGNTEAFF. In DNA form, the CDR3 reads TGTGCCAGCAGTTTATGGGGAGGGAACACTGAAGCTTTCTTT.

This clonotype was recorded at least ten times. The CDR3 loop reads CASRETGHNSPLHF. For the CDR3, the DNA is TGTGCCAGCAGGGAGACAGGGCACAATTCACCCCTCCACTTT. J is TRBJ1-6 and V is TRBV28; 7 positions match TRBD1. CDR3 size: 14 residues. The germline V gene encodes CDR1 MDHEN and CDR2 SYDVKM. V shed 6 bases, J shed 7 bases, and the junction held 6 bases outside the gene matches.

This clonotype was counted ten times or more. The V and J genes are TRBV27 and TRBJ2-6; no firm D call. Germline CDR1 reads MNHEY; CDR2 reads SMNVEV (reference sequence). V was pared by 1 base and J by 0 bases, with 4 bases between. This CDR3 comprises 15 residues. The CDR3 here is CASSLFYSGANVLTF. In nucleotides, the CDR3 is TGTGCCAGCAGTTTATTCTACTCTGGGGCCAACGTCCTGACTTTC.

This clonotype has ten or more counts. The rearrangement joins TRBV27 to TRBJ2-1, with TRBD2 matching over 9 bases. The CDR3 has 15 amino acids. The trim removed 3 bases at V and 7 bases at J, leaving 7 bases unmatched. CDR1 MNHEY and CDR2 SMNVEV come from the germline V gene (reference sequence). The CDR3 sequence: CASSFGSGSGNEQFF. DNA for the CDR3: TGTGCCAGCAGTTTTGGTAGCGGGAGTGGGAATGAGCAGTTCTTC.

This clonotype was counted many times. The rearrangement uses TRBV29-1 and TRBJ2-2; 10 positions agree with TRBD1. The CDR3 contains 16 residues. Per the germline V gene, CDR1 is SQVTM and CDR2 is ANQGSEA. With V trimmed by 3 bases and J by 3 bases, 7 bases remained unmatched. CDR3 sequence (DNA): TGCAGCGTTGATTCTGACAGGGGGCCCGACACCGGGGAGCTGTTTTTT. Translated, it gives CSVDSDRGPDTGELFF.

In its sample, this clonotype was seen many times. V and J are TRBV11-2 and TRBJ2-1; 7 nucleotides agree with TRBD2. The germline V gene has CDR1 SGHAT and CDR2 FQNNGV. The CDR3 has 16 amino acids. The ends lost 2 bases at V and 1 base at J; junction bases unmatched: 5. DNA for the CDR3: TGTGCCAGCAGCTTATCGGGAGGTAGGTCCTACAATGAGCAGTTCTTC. As protein: CASSLSGGRSYNEQFF.

This clonotype was observed many times. The J gene is TRBJ2-5, the V gene TRBV7-9; TRBD1 matches 7 bases. J was trimmed by 0 bases and V by 5 bases; bases with no gene match: 6. This CDR3 is 15 amino acids long. Germline CDR1 is SEHNR and CDR2 is FQNEAQ (reference sequence). The CDR3 region is CASSLVGGNQETQYF. In nucleotides, the CDR3 is TGTGCCAGCAGCCTTGTAGGGGGCAACCAAGAGACCCAGTACTTC.

Only one count was recorded for this clonotype. V and J are TRBV6-1 and TRBJ1-5; maybe TRBD1 (6 bases). The CDR3 has 18 amino acids. Germline loops: CDR1 MNHNS, CDR2 SASEGT. Trimming removed 0 bases from V and 6 bases from J, with 21 bases in between. The CDR3 sequence is CASSEAQGWIDTGQPQHF. In DNA, the CDR3 is TGTGCCAGCAGTGAAGCACAGGGATGGATCGATACCGGTCAGCCCCAGCATTTT.